In its sample, the clone carrying this T cell receptor beta chain was seen a few times. The CDR3 loop spans 13 amino acids. The ends were cut back, 4 bases at V and 4 bases at J, with 11 bases in the middle. The V gene's germline CDR1 is SGHDT and CDR2 YYEEEE. The protocol was immunoSEQ multiplex PCR, while the TCRdb copy is restricted to in-frame clones and leaves out a portion. This sample has over 950,000 clones, with about 72% found just once. The data were taken from a study of shared clonotypes between healthy human individuals. Splitting the CD4+ cells yielded a CD45RA+ naive subset and a CD45RA-negative memory subset.

The sequence derives from a man between 18 and 29 years old in good health. Some clones in this sample may be carry-over from other donors' samples. The material sequenced was memory CD4+ T cells from PBMCs. The subset is: CD45RA-negative fraction. The chain couples TRBV5-6 to TRBJ2-5; the D gene is possibly TRBD1 (5 bases). This CDR3 is CASSIGQGETQYF. The CDR3 DNA follows: TGTGCCAGCAGCATTGGCCAGGGAGAGACCCAGTACTTC. The variable domain in full, with the rest retrieved from reference TRBV5-6 and TRBJ2-5, is DAGVTQSPTHLIKTRGQQVTLRCSPKSGHDTVSWYQQALGQGPQFIFQYYEEEERQRGNFPDRFSGHQFPNYSSELNVNALLLGDSALYLCASSIGQGETQYFGPGTRLLVL.